This T cell receptor (beta chain) is drawn from a study of cytomegalovirus exposure and HLA in healthy donors. Study context: A prior analysis found some 110 million unique TCR beta sequences from some 190 million T cells. Points from the study as a whole: The HLA-A and HLA-B alleles of most subjects were reportedly predicted accurately from TCR beta sequences. Common viral pathogens seemed, in a later analysis, to connect with several of the most significant clusters.

With 60 Vbeta and 13 Jbeta primers, the PCR was carried out. This table comes from immunoSEQ multiplex PCR, and its TCRdb copy is limited to in-frame clones, with some not included. The sample holds over 150,000 clones; roughly 80% are singletons and the top ten take about 1.3%. A note on this clone: Its antigen is as yet unknown.

What was sequenced was PBMCs. This TCR came from a woman aged 50 to 60 in good health and CMV-seronegative.

In nucleotides, the CDR3 is TGTGCCAGTAGTATAGTAGGCGGGGTAACGGCTACGCAGTATTTT. Translating gives CASSIVGGVTATQYF. V gene TRBV19 combines with J gene TRBJ2-3, with a weak D call TRBD2 (6 bases). The CDR3 is 15 residues long. Deletions cut 1 base from V and 8 bases from J, with 16 bases between. The germline V gene has CDR1 LNHDA and CDR2 SQIVND (reference sequence). Full variable domain (missing parts from reference TRBV19 and TRBJ2-3): DGGITQSPKYLFRKEGQNVTLSCEQNLNHDAMYWYRQDPGQGLRLIYYSQIVNDFQKGDIAEGYSVSREKKESFPLTVTSAQKNPTAFYLCASSIVGGVTATQYFGPGTRLTVL.